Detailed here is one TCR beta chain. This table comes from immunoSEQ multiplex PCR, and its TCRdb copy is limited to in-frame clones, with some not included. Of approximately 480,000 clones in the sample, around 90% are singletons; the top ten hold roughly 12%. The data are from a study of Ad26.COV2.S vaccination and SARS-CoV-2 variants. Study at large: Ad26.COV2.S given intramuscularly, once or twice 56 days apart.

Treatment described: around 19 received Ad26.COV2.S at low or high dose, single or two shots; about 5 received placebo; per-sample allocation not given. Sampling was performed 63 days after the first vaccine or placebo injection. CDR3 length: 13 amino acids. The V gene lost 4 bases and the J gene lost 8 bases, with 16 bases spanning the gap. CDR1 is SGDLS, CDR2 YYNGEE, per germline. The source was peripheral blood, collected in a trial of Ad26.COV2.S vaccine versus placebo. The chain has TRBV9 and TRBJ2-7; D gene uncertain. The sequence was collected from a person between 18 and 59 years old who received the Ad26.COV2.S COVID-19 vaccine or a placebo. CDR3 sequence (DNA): TGTGCCAGCAGCACCGAACAGCGTACGCAGCAGTACTTC. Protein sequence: CASSTEQRTQQYF.